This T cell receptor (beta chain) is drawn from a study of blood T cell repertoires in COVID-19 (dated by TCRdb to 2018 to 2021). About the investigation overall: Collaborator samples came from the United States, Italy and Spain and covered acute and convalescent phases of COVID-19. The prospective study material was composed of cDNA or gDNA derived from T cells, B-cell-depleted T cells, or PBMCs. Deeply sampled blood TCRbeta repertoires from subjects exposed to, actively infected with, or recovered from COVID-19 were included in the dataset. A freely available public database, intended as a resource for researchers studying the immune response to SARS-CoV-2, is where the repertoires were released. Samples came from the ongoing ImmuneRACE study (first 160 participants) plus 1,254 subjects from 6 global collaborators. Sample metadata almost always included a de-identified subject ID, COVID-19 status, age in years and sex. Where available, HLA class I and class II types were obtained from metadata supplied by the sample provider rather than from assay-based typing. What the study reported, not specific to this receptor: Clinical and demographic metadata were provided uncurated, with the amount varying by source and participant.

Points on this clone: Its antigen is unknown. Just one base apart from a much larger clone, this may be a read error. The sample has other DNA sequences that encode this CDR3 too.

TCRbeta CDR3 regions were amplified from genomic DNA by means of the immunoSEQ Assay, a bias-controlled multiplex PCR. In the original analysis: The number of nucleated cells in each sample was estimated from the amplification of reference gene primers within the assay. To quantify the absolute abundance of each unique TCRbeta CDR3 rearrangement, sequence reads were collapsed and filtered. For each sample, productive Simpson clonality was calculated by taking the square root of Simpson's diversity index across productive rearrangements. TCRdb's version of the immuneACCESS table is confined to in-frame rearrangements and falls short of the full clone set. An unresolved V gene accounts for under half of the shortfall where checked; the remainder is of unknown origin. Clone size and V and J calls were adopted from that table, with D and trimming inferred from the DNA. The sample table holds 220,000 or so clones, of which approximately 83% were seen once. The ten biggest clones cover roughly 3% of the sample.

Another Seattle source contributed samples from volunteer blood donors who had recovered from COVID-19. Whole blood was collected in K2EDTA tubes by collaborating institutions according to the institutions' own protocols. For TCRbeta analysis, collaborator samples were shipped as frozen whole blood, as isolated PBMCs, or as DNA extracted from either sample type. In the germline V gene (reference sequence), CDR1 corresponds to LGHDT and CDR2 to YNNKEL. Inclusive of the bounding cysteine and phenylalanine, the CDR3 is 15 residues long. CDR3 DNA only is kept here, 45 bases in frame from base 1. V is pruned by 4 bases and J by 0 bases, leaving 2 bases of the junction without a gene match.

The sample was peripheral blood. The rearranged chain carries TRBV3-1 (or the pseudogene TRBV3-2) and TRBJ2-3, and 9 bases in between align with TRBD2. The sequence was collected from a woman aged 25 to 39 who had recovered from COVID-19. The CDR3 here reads CASSPTSGSTDTQYF. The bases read TGTGCCAGCAGCCCTACTAGCGGGAGCACAGATACGCAGTATTTT.